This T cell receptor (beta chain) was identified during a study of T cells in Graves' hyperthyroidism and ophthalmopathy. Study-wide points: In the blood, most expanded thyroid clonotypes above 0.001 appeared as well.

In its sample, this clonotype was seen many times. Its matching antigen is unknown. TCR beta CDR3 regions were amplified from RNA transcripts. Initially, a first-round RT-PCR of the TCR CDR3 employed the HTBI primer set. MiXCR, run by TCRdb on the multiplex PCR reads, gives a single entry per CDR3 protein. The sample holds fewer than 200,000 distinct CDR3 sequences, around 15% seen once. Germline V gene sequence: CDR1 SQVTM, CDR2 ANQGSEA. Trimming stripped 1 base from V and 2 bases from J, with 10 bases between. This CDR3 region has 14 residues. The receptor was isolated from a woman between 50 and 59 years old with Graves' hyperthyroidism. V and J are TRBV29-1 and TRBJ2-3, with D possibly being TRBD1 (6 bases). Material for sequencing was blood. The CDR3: CSVEGGQFTDTQYF. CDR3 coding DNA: TGCAGCGTTGAAGGAGGACAGTTCACAGATACGCAGTATTTT.